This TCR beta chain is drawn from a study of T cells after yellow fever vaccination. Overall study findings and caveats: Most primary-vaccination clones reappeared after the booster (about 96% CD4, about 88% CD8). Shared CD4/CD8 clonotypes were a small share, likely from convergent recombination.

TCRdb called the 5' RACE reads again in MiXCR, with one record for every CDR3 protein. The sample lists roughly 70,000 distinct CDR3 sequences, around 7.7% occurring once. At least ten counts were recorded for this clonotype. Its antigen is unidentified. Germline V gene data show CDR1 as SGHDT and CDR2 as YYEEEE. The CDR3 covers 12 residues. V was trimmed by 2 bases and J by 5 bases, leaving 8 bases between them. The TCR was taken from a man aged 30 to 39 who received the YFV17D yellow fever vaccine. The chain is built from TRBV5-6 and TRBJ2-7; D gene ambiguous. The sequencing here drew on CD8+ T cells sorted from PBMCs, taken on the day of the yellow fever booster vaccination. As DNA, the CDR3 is TGTGCCAGCAGCTTTCCTAACCACGAGCAGTACTTC. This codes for CASSFPNHEQYF.